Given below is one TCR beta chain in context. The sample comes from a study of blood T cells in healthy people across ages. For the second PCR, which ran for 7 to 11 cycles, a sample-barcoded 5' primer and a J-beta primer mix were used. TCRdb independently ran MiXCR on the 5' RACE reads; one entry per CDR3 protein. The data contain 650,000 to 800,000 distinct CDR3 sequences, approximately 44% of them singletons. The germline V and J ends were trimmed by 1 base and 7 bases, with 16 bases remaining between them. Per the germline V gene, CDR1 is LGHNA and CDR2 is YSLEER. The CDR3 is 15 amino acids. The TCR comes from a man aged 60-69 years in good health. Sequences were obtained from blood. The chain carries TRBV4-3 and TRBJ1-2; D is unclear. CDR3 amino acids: CASSQVNSLVGGYTF. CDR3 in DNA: TGCGCCAGCAGCCAAGTAAACAGTCTTGTAGGTGGCTACACCTTC.